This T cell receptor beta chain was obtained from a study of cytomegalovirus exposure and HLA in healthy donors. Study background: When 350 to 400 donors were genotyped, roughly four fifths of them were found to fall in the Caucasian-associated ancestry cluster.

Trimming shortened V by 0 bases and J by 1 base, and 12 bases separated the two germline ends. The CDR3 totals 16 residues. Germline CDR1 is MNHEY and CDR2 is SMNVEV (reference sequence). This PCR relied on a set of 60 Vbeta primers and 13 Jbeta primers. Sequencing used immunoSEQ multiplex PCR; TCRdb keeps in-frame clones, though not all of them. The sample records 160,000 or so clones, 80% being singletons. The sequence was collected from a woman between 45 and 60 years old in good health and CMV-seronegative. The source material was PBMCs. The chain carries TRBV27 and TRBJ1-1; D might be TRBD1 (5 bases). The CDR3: CASSLSDWQGNTEAFF. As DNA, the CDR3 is TGTGCCAGCAGTTTATCAGATTGGCAGGGGAACACTGAAGCTTTCTTT.